The entry that follows covers one T cell receptor (beta chain) sequence. The source of the sample is a study of T cell changes during pregnancy in multiple sclerosis. The repertoire was sequenced with immunoSEQ multiplex PCR; TCRdb's copy has only in-frame clones and lacks some. The sample consists of about 11,000 clones, around 94% of them appearing once. CDR3 length: 18 amino acids. The germline V gene has CDR1 SGHTA and CDR2 FQGNSA. V lost 1 base, J lost 1 base, and 10 bases stayed unmatched. The TCR comes from a female donor with multiple sclerosis, enrolled in a pregnancy study. The material sequenced was CD4+ T cells from peripheral blood mononuclear cells, taken before pregnancy. The chain recombines TRBV7-2 with TRBJ2-1; 7 bases fit TRBD1. CDR3 sequence: CASSLDPRGRPSYNEQFF. CDR3 in DNA: TGTGCCAGCAGCTTAGATCCCAGGGGGAGACCGTCCTACAATGAGCAGTTCTTC.